Shown below are 32 T cell receptor beta chains from a single sample sequenced in a study of neurological immune-mediated disorders. Stated time point: longitudinal time-point 1 (baseline). From the 5' RACE reads, TCRdb called clonotypes with MiXCR, one entry per CDR3 protein. The data contain some 68,000 distinct CDR3 sequences, approximately 14% of them seen just once; the ten biggest clones take up 3.5% to 5.5%. The sample consisted of PBMCs. These receptors came from a female donor with HTLV-1-associated myelopathy (HAM/TSP).

This chain links TRBV11-2 with TRBJ2-7; D not resolved. Germline CDR1 and CDR2: SGHAT and FQNNGV. The CDR3 is 15 residues long. The V gene lost 1 base and the J gene lost 0 bases, with 10 bases spanning the gap. CDR3 nucleotides: TGTGCCAGCAGCTTAGGTGGCGGCTACTCCTACGAGCAGTACTTC. Protein sequence: CASSLGGGYSYEQYF.

About this clonotype itself: This clone may be a read error of a much larger clone one base away. V usage is TRBV6-5 and J usage is TRBJ2-7, with D uncertain. Germline V gives CDR1 MNHEY, CDR2 SVGAGI. The CDR3 has 12 residues. Trimming pared 7 bases from V and 3 bases from J, leaving 10 bases between. The CDR3 here is CASNIDGYEQYF. The CDR3 nucleotides read TGTGCCAGCAATATCGACGGCTACGAGCAGTACTTC.

This clonotype was seen ten or more times. The germline gene is not matched at one end of the junction; a read error may be the cause. The chain uses TRBV15 and TRBJ2-1; D not resolved. The germline V gene has CDR1 LNHNV and CDR2 YYDKDF (reference sequence). The CDR3 contains 16 residues. DNA of the CDR3: TGTGCTACCAGCAGAGACGGCGCAAGCTCCTACAATGAGCAGTTCTTC. Residues: CATSRDGASSYNEQFF. Drawing the rest from reference TRBV15 and TRBJ2-1, the complete variable domain is DAMVIQNPRYQVTQFGKPVTLSCSQTLNHNVMYWYQQKSSQAPKLLFHYYDKDFNNEADTPDNFQSRRPNTSFCFLDIRSPGLGDTAMYLCATSRDGASSYNEQFFGPGTRLTVL.

This clonotype showed up many times. This rearrangement joins TRBV29-1 to TRBJ1-2, with D unclear. The germline V and J ends were trimmed by 5 bases and 6 bases, with 7 bases remaining between them. The CDR3 covers 10 residues. Looked up from germline, CDR1 is SQVTM and CDR2 is ANQGSEA. The CDR3 sequence is CSVKLNGYTF. The CDR3 coding sequence is TGCAGCGTTAAACTCAATGGCTACACCTTC.

This clonotype was detected only a few times. This chain connects TRBV28 to TRBJ2-7; 7 bases agree with TRBD1. The V and J ends lost 6 bases and 6 bases, in that order; junction bases with no gene match: 8. The germline CDR1 and CDR2 sequences are MDHEN and SYDVKM. The CDR3 is made up of 13 amino acids. The CDR3 DNA follows: TGTGCCAGCAGCTCCGGGACAGAAATCGAGCAGTACTTC. Translating it yields CASSSGTEIEQYF.

This chain connects TRBV7-9 to TRBJ2-7; 11 nucleotides agree with TRBD2. CDR1 and CDR2 (germline): SEHNR, FQNEAQ (reference sequence). The J segment lost 0 bases and the V segment lost 0 bases, leaving 4 bases of the junction unmatched. The CDR3 is made up of 17 amino acids. CDR3 sequence (DNA): TGTGCCAGCAGCTTAGCGTTAGGGACTAGCGGCTCCTACGAGCAGTACTTC. Protein product: CASSLALGTSGSYEQYF.

The V and J genes are TRBV20-1 and TRBJ2-3; TRBD2 might be the D (5 bases). The CDR3 totals 14 residues. Germline CDR1 reads DFQATT; CDR2 reads SNEGSKA (reference sequence). Deletions cut 2 bases from V and 0 bases from J, with 9 bases between. CDR3: CSARMPGSTDTQYF. The CDR3 nucleotides are TGCAGTGCTAGAATGCCGGGGAGCACAGATACGCAGTATTTT.

By frequency in the sample, this clonotype is medium-sized. The chain uses TRBV28 and TRBJ2-7; D is possibly TRBD1 (5 bases). This CDR3 has 18 residues. CDR1 and CDR2 from the germline V gene are MDHEN and SYDVKM. Trimming took off 4 bases at V and 3 bases at J, with 25 bases between the two ends. The DNA for the CDR3 is TGTGCCAGCAGTTCTCGTTTTCTTGGGTCGGCAGGGAACTACGAGCAGTACTTC. Translation gives CASSSRFLGSAGNYEQYF.

Ten or more counts support this clonotype. CDR3 DNA: TGCGCCAGCAGCTTGGGGGACAGGGGTATAGGTGAGCAGTTCTTC. Protein product: CASSLGDRGIGEQFF. The gene calls are TRBV5-1 and TRBJ2-1; the match to TRBD1 covers 10 bases. The CDR3 is made up of 15 amino acids. Germline assignment: CDR1 SGHRS and CDR2 YFSETQ. With V trimmed by 0 bases and J by 9 bases, 6 bases remained unmatched.

This clonotype was observed many times. V gene TRBV28 combines with J gene TRBJ2-3, with D possibly TRBD2 on 6 matching bases. This CDR3 comprises 16 residues. Per the germline V gene, CDR1 is MDHEN and CDR2 is SYDVKM. The V gene lost 3 bases and the J gene lost 4 bases, with 17 bases spanning the gap. The CDR3 region has the DNA TGTGCCAGCAGTTTGACCGGGACTCGCATTTCAGATACGCAGTATTTT. Its protein product is CASSLTGTRISDTQYF.

This clonotype occurred many times. The chain links TRBV20-1 to TRBJ1-4; the match to TRBD1 covers 8 bases. Germline V gene sequence: CDR1 DFQATT, CDR2 SNEGSKA (reference sequence). The CDR3 has 13 amino acids. V lost 4 bases and J lost 8; bases outside the gene matches: 6. Written as DNA, the CDR3 is TGCAGTGCTAAGACAGGGGTCAGGGAAAAACTGTTTTTT. It is translated as CSAKTGVREKLFF.

This clonotype has more than one count but fewer than ten. This chain connects TRBV10-2 to TRBJ2-1; 10 bases fit TRBD2. After removal of 7 bases from V and 6 bases from J, the junction contained 6 bases not matched to a gene. This CDR3 has 14 residues. Germline V CDR1 and CDR2: WSHSY, SAAADI. CDR3 in amino acids: CASKITSGTNEQFF. The CDR3 DNA reads TGCGCCAGCAAGATCACTAGCGGGACCAATGAGCAGTTCTTC.

In regard to this clonotype: The CDR3 end shows no conserved phenylalanine or tryptophan, and so a read error is likely. The rearrangement uses TRBV12-3 or TRBV12-4 and TRBJ2-7, with 7 bases lining up with TRBD2. This CDR3 is 14 amino acids long. V shed 6 bases and J 3 bases; nucleotides not matched to a gene: 8. CDR3 sequence reads: CASSSRGGIYEQYL. The DNA of the CDR3 is TGTGCCAGCAGCTCTAGGGGAGGGATCTACGAGCAGTACCTT.

This clonotype was counted at least ten times. The V call is TRBV5-1, the J call TRBJ1-4; TRBD1 aligns across 11 bases. Germline V CDR1 and CDR2: SGHRS, YFSETQ. The CDR3 is 16 amino acids. Trimming removed 4 bases from V and 6 bases from J; junction bases left unmatched: 8. CDR3 DNA: TGCGCCAGCAGCCCCGAGGACAGGGGGCGATATGAAAAACTGTTTTTT. Its protein is CASSPEDRGRYEKLFF.

The chain couples TRBV28 to TRBJ2-1, with 8 bases fitting TRBD2. Germline CDR1 reads MDHEN; CDR2 reads SYDVKM. V gave up 2 bases and J gave up 8 bases; unmatched junction bases: 5. The CDR3 is 14 residues long. The CDR3 DNA follows: TGTGCCAGCAGTTTAGGACTAGCAGCCTATGAGCAGTTCTTC. Translation: CASSLGLAAYEQFF.

This clonotype was seen many times. For the CDR3, the DNA is TGCGCCAGCAGCCAAGATTCGGGACCCACTAATGAAAAACTGTTTTTT. This encodes CASSQDSGPTNEKLFF. This chain connects TRBV4-1 to TRBJ1-4; D perhaps matches TRBD1 (5 bases). The CDR3 length is 16 residues. V was clipped by 0 bases and J by 2 bases, with 10 bases between them. The V gene's germline CDR1 is MGHRA and CDR2 YSYEKL.

This clonotype appeared many times. The chain couples TRBV27 to TRBJ2-2; TRBD1 matches 9 bases. Germline-derived CDR1 and CDR2 are MNHEY and SMNVEV (reference sequence). Trimming removed 4 bases from V and 7 bases from J; junction bases left unmatched: 16. The CDR3 covers 18 residues. The CDR3 is CASSSPRLTGGFNGELFF. In nucleotides, the CDR3 is TGTGCCAGCAGTTCCCCCCGCCTGACAGGGGGATTCAACGGGGAGCTGTTTTTT.

This clonotype was picked up many times. J is TRBJ2-5 and V is TRBV5-1; possibly TRBD1 for D (5 bases). Germline V gene lookup returns CDR1 SGHRS and CDR2 YFSETQ. The CDR3 runs 18 residues. The V and J ends lost 0 bases and 4 bases respectively, with 22 bases between them. In DNA form, the CDR3 reads TGCGCCAGCAGCTTGGGTCAGGGAAGGATGTTGTTTATAGAGACCCAGTACTTC. The encoded protein is CASSLGQGRMLFIETQYF.

This clonotype came up many times. The V and J genes are TRBV7-9 and TRBJ2-3; D is unresolved. Trimming stripped 5 bases from V and 6 bases from J, with 6 bases between. This CDR3 has 11 residues. The germline CDR1 and CDR2 sequences are SEHNR and FQNEAQ (reference sequence). CDR3 sequence reads: CASSTVDTQYF. CDR3 DNA: TGTGCCAGCAGCACAGTCGATACGCAGTATTTT.

This clonotype was recorded many times. This chain connects TRBV4-1 to TRBJ2-7; D assignment may be TRBD1 or TRBD2 (5 bases each). Per the germline V gene, CDR1 is MGHRA and CDR2 is YSYEKL. The CDR3 sequence is 15 residues long. V was pared by 3 bases and J by 2 bases, with 14 bases between. The CDR3 loop reads CASSQPGPIPYEQYF. The CDR3 coding sequence is TGCGCCAGCAGCCAGCCGGGACCAATCCCCTACGAGCAGTACTTC.

Many counts were recorded for this clonotype. V is TRBV7-2 and J is TRBJ2-7; 7 bases are a match to TRBD1. Germline V gene data show CDR1 as SGHTA and CDR2 as FQGNSA. The trim removed 3 bases at V and 6 bases at J, leaving 2 bases unmatched. The CDR3 is 12 amino acids. The CDR3 bases are TGTGCCAGCAGCTTTAGGGGGCGCGAGCAGTACTTC. Translating gives CASSFRGREQYF.

The chain has TRBV6-6 and TRBJ2-1; TRBD2 matches 10 bases. CDR3 length: 15 amino acids. Looked up from germline, CDR1 is MNHNY and CDR2 is SVGAGI (reference sequence). The trim removed 5 bases at V and 2 bases at J, leaving 3 bases unmatched. The CDR3: CASSTSGGAYNEQFF. CDR3 DNA: TGTGCCAGCAGTACGAGCGGGGGGGCCTACAATGAGCAGTTCTTC.

There are many counts of this clonotype. The chain employs TRBV5-6 and TRBJ2-2; 7 bases fit TRBD1. The junction had 3 bases not matched to a gene; V was cut back by 2 bases and J by 2 bases. The CDR3 is 15 amino acids. The germline V gene has CDR1 SGHDT and CDR2 YYEEEE. The CDR3 nucleotides are TGTGCCAGCAGCTTCAGGGACAGAAACACCGGGGAGCTGTTTTTT. This codes for CASSFRDRNTGELFF. Together with reference TRBV5-6 and TRBJ2-2, the CDR3 gives the full variable domain: DAGVTQSPTHLIKTRGQQVTLRCSPKSGHDTVSWYQQALGQGPQFIFQYYEEEERQRGNFPDRFSGHQFPNYSSELNVNALLLGDSALYLCASSFRDRNTGELFFGEGSRLTVL.

This clonotype was observed at least ten times. The chain recombines TRBV5-1 with TRBJ1-1, with TRBD1 matching 8 bases. V lost 7 bases and J lost 1; bases outside the gene matches: 6. The CDR3 has 14 amino acids. The germline CDR1 and CDR2 sequences are SGHRS and YFSETQ. The chain's CDR3 is CASGQGAGNTEAFF. The CDR3, as DNA: TGCGCCAGCGGGCAGGGGGCCGGGAACACTGAAGCTTTCTTT.

This clonotype was detected many times. The rearrangement links TRBV20-1 to TRBJ1-6; D is perhaps TRBD1 (5 bases). V was trimmed by 5 bases and J by 4 bases, leaving 12 bases between them. CDR3 size: 14 residues. CDR1 is DFQATT, CDR2 SNEGSKA, per germline (reference sequence). CDR3 nucleotide sequence: TGCAGTGCTGGGGGGGGGTATTATAATTCACCCCTCCACTTT. The encoded protein is CSAGGGYYNSPLHF.

There are many counts of this clonotype. This sequence joins TRBV5-1 and TRBJ2-6, with D possibly being TRBD1 (5 bases). V was clipped by 2 bases and J by 4 bases, with 13 bases between them. Germline CDR1 and CDR2: SGHRS and YFSETQ. The CDR3 sequence is 16 residues long. CDR3 residues: CASSLRAGSGANVLTF. The CDR3 coding sequence is TGCGCCAGCAGCTTACGCGCAGGGTCCGGGGCCAACGTCCTGACTTTC.

This clonotype occurred many times. The chain recombines TRBV7-4 with TRBJ1-3; the D is unclear. In germline, CDR1 is SGHVT, CDR2 SQSDAQ. V was shortened by 3 bases and J by 3 bases, with 9 bases between the two germline ends. This CDR3 contains 14 residues. The CDR3 reads CASSFLVDGNTIYF. CDR3 nucleotides: TGTGCCAGCAGCTTCTTGGTGGATGGAAACACCATATATTTT.

This clonotype was detected ten times or more. The CDR3 sequence: CASRFDRRRAQYF. CDR3 DNA: TGCGCCAGCAGATTTGACCGTCGGCGGGCCCAGTACTTC. The gene calls are TRBV10-2 and TRBJ2-5; the D gene is possibly TRBD2 (5 bases). CDR1 and CDR2 (germline): WSHSY, SAAADI. The CDR3 has 13 amino acids. V dropped 6 bases and J dropped 9 bases, with 17 bases sitting between them.

This clonotype was recorded many times. The gene calls are TRBV7-9 and TRBJ2-2; D is possibly TRBD1 (5 bases). The CDR3 has 15 amino acids. Germline V gene sequence: CDR1 SEHNR, CDR2 FQNEAQ (reference sequence). The V end was cut by 5 bases, the J end by 4 bases, with 14 bases between. The CDR3: CASSPPRASTGELFF. CDR3 nucleotide sequence: TGTGCCAGCAGCCCACCCAGGGCGAGCACCGGGGAGCTGTTTTTT.

The chain combines TRBV7-9 with TRBJ2-2; TRBD2 agrees at 8 bases. This CDR3 contains 18 residues. In germline, CDR1 is SEHNR, CDR2 FQNEAQ (reference sequence). The J segment lost 0 bases and the V segment lost 5 bases, leaving 11 bases of the junction unmatched. CDR3 nucleotides: TGTGCCAGCAGCCCCCATGAGCGGGGGACCACGAACACCGGGGAGCTGTTTTTT. It encodes CASSPHERGTTNTGELFF.

This clonotype was counted between two and nine times. CDR3 nucleotides: TGTGCCACCAGTGACAGGGGACATGGCTACACCTTC. This gives the protein CATSDRGHGYTF. The chain uses TRBV24-1 and TRBJ1-2, with a weak D call TRBD1 (6 bases). Germline loops: CDR1 KGHDR, CDR2 SFDVKD. V gave up 4 bases and J gave up 6 bases, with 8 bases separating them. The CDR3 runs 12 residues.

The gene calls are TRBV5-1 and TRBJ1-1; 7 nucleotides line up with TRBD1. The V gene end was trimmed by 0 bases and the J gene end by 7 bases; junction bases not matched to a gene: 9. The CDR3 contains 15 residues. Germline V lookup: CDR1 SGHRS, CDR2 YFSETQ. CDR3 loop: CASSLVATGNGEAFF. CDR3 DNA sequence: TGCGCCAGCAGCTTGGTAGCGACAGGGAATGGTGAAGCTTTCTTT.